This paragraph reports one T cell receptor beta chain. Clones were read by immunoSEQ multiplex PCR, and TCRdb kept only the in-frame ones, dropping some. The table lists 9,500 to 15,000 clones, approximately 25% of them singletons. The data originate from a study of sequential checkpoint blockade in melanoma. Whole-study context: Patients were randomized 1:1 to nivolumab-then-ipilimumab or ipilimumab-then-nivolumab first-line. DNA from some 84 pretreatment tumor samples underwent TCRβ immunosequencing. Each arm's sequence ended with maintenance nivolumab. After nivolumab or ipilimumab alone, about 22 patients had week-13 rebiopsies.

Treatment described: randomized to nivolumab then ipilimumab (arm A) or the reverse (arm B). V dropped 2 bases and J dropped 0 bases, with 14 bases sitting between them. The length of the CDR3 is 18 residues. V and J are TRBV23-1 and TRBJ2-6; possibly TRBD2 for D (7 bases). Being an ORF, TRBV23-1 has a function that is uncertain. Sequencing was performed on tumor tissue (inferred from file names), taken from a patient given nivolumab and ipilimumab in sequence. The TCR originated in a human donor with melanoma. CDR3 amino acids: CASSQNGGPGSGANVLTF. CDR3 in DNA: TGCGCCAGCAGTCAAAACGGGGGGCCGGGCTCTGGGGCCAACGTCCTGACTTTC.